This is a list of T cell receptor beta chains from one sample in a study of cytomegalovirus exposure and HLA in healthy donors. Produced via immunoSEQ multiplex PCR; TCRdb's table is partial and in-frame only. This specimen shows some 200,000 clones; the ten leading clones hold less than 0.85%. The source material was PBMCs. These receptors originate from a boy under 18 in good health and CMV-seronegative. Both conserved end residues are part of each CDR3. Each record gives: D gene, V gene, J gene, CDR3 protein, CDR3 DNA. A D gene is named only where the DNA matches it firmly.

>TRBD1|TRBV4-2|TRBJ1-3
CASRAPGQGGYSGNTIYF
TGTGCCAGCAGGGCGCCGGGACAGGGAGGTTATTCTGGAAACACCATATATTTT
>.|TRBV7-6|TRBJ2-5
CASSLTRETQYF
TGTGCCAGCAGCTTAACGCGAGAGACCCAGTACTTC
>.|TRBV28|TRBJ1-1
CASTITTEAFF
TGTGCCAGCACTATCACCACTGAAGCTTTCTTT
>TRBD1|TRBV13|TRBJ1-1
CASSLGSRGTEAFF
TGTGCCAGCAGCTTAGGGTCCAGGGGGACTGAAGCTTTCTTT
>.|TRBV7-2|TRBJ1-1
CASSSDKGVGGTEAFF
TGTGCCAGCAGCTCTGACAAAGGGGTAGGTGGGACTGAAGCTTTCTTT
>.|TRBV25-1|TRBJ1-1
CASRLSGDGTEAFF
TGTGCCAGCAGGCTATCAGGGGATGGCACTGAAGCTTTCTTT
>TRBD2|TRBV19|TRBJ2-1
CASSIGGLPTSGGSYNEQFF
TGTGCCAGTAGTATAGGGGGCCTCCCGACTAGCGGGGGTTCTTACAATGAGCAGTTCTTC
>TRBD2|TRBV4-1|TRBJ2-1
CASSQDWPGLTNEQFF
TGCGCCAGCAGCCAAGATTGGCCGGGACTAACAAATGAGCAGTTCTTC
>.|TRBV7-6|TRBJ1-1
CASSSSTGRNTEAFF
TGTGCCAGCAGCTCATCGACAGGTAGGAACACTGAAGCTTTCTTT
>TRBD2|TRBV11-2|TRBJ2-2
CASSLLLRLAGDTGELFF
TGTGCCAGCAGCTTATTATTACGACTAGCGGGTGACACCGGGGAGCTGTTTTTT
>.|TRBV30|TRBJ1-1
CAWSTGTGEAFF
TGTGCCTGGAGTACAGGGACGGGTGAAGCTTTCTTT
>.|TRBV2|TRBJ1-4
CASRSVPGLFF
TGTGCCAGCAGATCGGTCCCCGGGCTGTTTTTT
>.|TRBV21-1|TRBJ2-5
CASTVGQGNYEQYF
.
>.|TRBV2|TRBJ2-2
CASRILEGGGELFF
TGTGCCAGCAGGATCCTGGAGGGTGGAGGGGAGCTGTTTTTT
>TRBD2|TRBV5-1|TRBJ2-1
CASSLEAGGPFGEQFF
TGCGCCAGCAGCTTGGAGGCGGGGGGGCCTTTCGGTGAGCAGTTCTTC
>.|TRBV7-2|TRBJ1-5
CASSPTGGTADQPQHF
TGTGCCAGCAGCCCCACCGGGGGGACGGCGGATCAGCCCCAGCATTTT
>.|TRBV6-1|TRBJ1-1
CASSNQGIGTEAFF
TGTGCCAGCAGTAACCAGGGCATAGGCACTGAAGCTTTCTTT
>TRBD1|TRBV4-1|TRBJ1-2
CASSPGTGGPRYGYTF
TGCGCCAGCAGCCCGGGGACAGGGGGCCCTCGGTATGGCTACACCTTC
>TRBD2|TRBV30|TRBJ2-1
CAWSTPGTSGEYEQFF
TGTGCCTGGAGCACCCCCGGGACTAGCGGGGAGTATGAGCAGTTCTTC
>.|TRBV7-6|TRBJ2-5
CASSLVEYQETQYF
TGTGCCAGCAGCTTAGTAGAGTACCAAGAGACCCAGTACTTC
>.|TRBV25-1|TRBJ1-4
CASSEGMGWEKLFF
TGTGCCAGCAGTGAAGGTATGGGCTGGGAAAAACTGTTTTTT
>TRBD2|TRBV9|TRBJ2-1
CASSVASGGFSYNEQFF
TGTGCCAGCAGCGTAGCTAGCGGGGGGTTCTCCTACAATGAGCAGTTCTTC
>TRBD2|TRBV9|TRBJ2-5
CASSGPGRGETQYF
TGTGCCAGCAGCGGTCCCGGGAGGGGGGAGACCCAGTACTTC
>TRBD1|TRBV29-1|TRBJ1-2
CSVLLPRQGGYGYTF
TGCAGCGTTCTGCTCCCTAGACAGGGAGGATATGGCTACACCTTC
>TRBD2|TRBV29-1|TRBJ2-7
CSVGRGGRPYYEQYF
TGCAGCGTCGGGAGGGGAGGCCGCCCTTACTACGAGCAGTACTTC
>.|TRBV4-1|TRBJ1-5
CASSQNIPYSNQPQHF
TGCGCCAGCAGCCAGAACATACCTTATAGCAATCAGCCCCAGCATTTT
>.|TRBV28|TRBJ2-7
CASRAEITYEQYF
TGTGCCAGCAGGGCGGAGATCACATACGAGCAGTACTTC
>.|TRBV9|TRBJ2-3
CASSVGGGIASFHTDTQYF
TGTGCCAGCAGCGTAGGAGGTGGAATAGCCTCCTTTCACACAGATACGCAGTATTTT
>.|TRBV30|TRBJ1-5
CAWSVGAGNQPQHF
TGTGCCTGGAGTGTGGGGGCGGGCAATCAGCCCCAGCATTTT
>TRBD1|TRBV28|TRBJ1-1
CATYIRDSREAFF
TGTGCCACGTACATTCGGGACAGTCGTGAAGCTTTCTTT
>TRBD2|TRBV9|TRBJ2-2
CASSVGGEGLVNTGELFF
TGTGCCAGCAGCGTAGGGGGAGAGGGACTAGTGAACACCGGGGAGCTGTTTTTT
>.|TRBV9|TRBJ1-3
CASSVTENTGNTIYF
TGTGCCAGCAGCGTCACAGAAAACACTGGAAACACCATATATTTT
>TRBD2|TRBV5-4|TRBJ2-3
CASSSARTRGAYTDTQYF
TGTGCCAGCAGCTCGGCTCGGACTAGAGGGGCGTACACGGATACGCAGTATTTT
>TRBD1|TRBV7-6|TRBJ2-3
CASSSTYGDRLRADTQYF
TGTGCCAGCAGCTCTACCTACGGGGACAGGCTGAGAGCAGATACGCAGTATTTT
>.|TRBV7-9|TRBJ2-5
CASSLAGGEGQETQYF
TGTGCCAGCAGCTTAGCGGGGGGTGAGGGCCAAGAGACCCAGTACTTC
>.|TRBV4-2|TRBJ1-3
CASSQVIADNGNTIYF
TGTGCCAGCAGCCAAGTAATCGCGGACAATGGAAACACCATATATTTT